This T cell receptor beta chain was recorded in a study of blood T cell repertoires in COVID-19. Study context: The analysed material was cDNA or gDNA that came from T cells, B-cell-depleted T cells, or PBMCs.

Method: immunoSEQ multiplex PCR; TCRdb's copy keeps in-frame clones and lacks some. The sample gives 90,000 to 130,000 clones, approximately 90% of which show up once; 3% to 4% is in the top ten. Germline V gene sequence: CDR1 SGHTA, CDR2 FQGNSA. The V gene end was trimmed by 5 bases and the J gene end by 8 bases; junction bases not matched to a gene: 7. This CDR3 has 15 amino acids. The clonotype comes from a woman in her forties or fifties with acute or convalescent COVID-19. The chain employs TRBV7-2 and TRBJ1-4; 11 bases are shared with TRBD1. Sequencing was done on a sample of peripheral blood. CDR3 coding DNA: TGTGCCAGCAGCCGGGACAGGGGGGTCAGGGAAAAACTGTTTTTT. Protein product: CASSRDRGVREKLFF.